This TCR beta chain derives from a study of blood T cell repertoires in COVID-19 (dated by TCRdb to the early 2020s). At the level of the whole study: Samples covering the acute and convalescent phases of COVID-19 were provided by collaborators in the United States, Italy and Spain. Where available, HLA class I and class II types were obtained from metadata supplied by the sample provider rather than from assay-based typing. The prospective study material was composed of cDNA or gDNA derived from T cells, B-cell-depleted T cells, or PBMCs. The repertoires were released in a freely available public database meant as a resource for research on the immune response to SARS-CoV-2. Samples were obtained from the ongoing ImmuneRACE study (first 160 participants) and from 1,254 subjects provided by 6 global collaborators. Nearly every sample came with metadata listing a de-identified subject ID, COVID-19 status, age in years and sex. The dataset comprised deeply sampled blood TCRbeta repertoires from subjects exposed to, actively infected with, or recovered from COVID-19.

As to this clone: Its antigen is unknown. No base qualities exist here, and no much larger clone lies one base off it. This specimen includes other DNA sequences encoding the same CDR3.

TCRbeta CDR3 regions were amplified from genomic DNA by means of the immunoSEQ Assay, a bias-controlled multiplex PCR. The original pipeline was this. The number of nucleated cells in each sample was estimated from the amplification of reference gene primers within the assay. Sequence reads were collapsed and filtered to measure the absolute abundance of every unique TCRbeta CDR3 rearrangement. For each sample, productive Simpson clonality was calculated as the square root of Simpson's diversity index over productive rearrangements. Here the immuneACCESS table is served through TCRdb, limited to in-frame sequences with V and J called. Missing clones are a known gap in these copies; in checked studies unresolved V genes cover under half, and the rest lacks a known reason. The V and J calls and clone size come from that table; D and trimming were worked out from the DNA. This sample holds 140,000 or so clones; 65% to 85% were observed only once. The ten largest clones capture around 9% of the sample.

From its cysteine to its phenylalanine, the CDR3 spans 12 amino acids. Only the CDR3 DNA stays, 36 bases, in frame from base 1. V was cut back by 4 bases and J by 5 bases, leaving a gap of 8 bases between them. Sequences SNHLY (CDR1) and FYNNEI (CDR2) are obtained from the germline V gene. One collaborating source in Seattle enrolled patients while the patients were actively infected and followed the patients over time throughout the course of disease. Whole blood was collected in K2EDTA tubes by collaborating institutions according to the institutions' own protocols. For TCRbeta analysis, collaborators shipped samples as frozen whole blood, isolated PBMCs, or DNA extracted from either of those sample types. The paper's findings and limits, for the study overall: The amount of clinical and demographic metadata varied by source and participant and was provided uncurated.

The TCR sequence derives from a man aged 30 to 39 with COVID-19, enrolled during active disease. Sequenced input: peripheral blood. The chain uses TRBV2 and TRBJ1-1, with no D gene named confidently. The encoded CDR3 is CASSGGGTEAFF. In nucleotides, the sequence is TGTGCCAGCAGTGGAGGCGGGACTGAAGCTTTCTTT. Outside the CDR3, residues come from the reference TRBV2 and TRBJ1-1 proteins, so the full variable domain is: EPEVTQTPSHQVTQMGQEVILRCVPISNHLYFYWYRQILGQKVEFLVSFYNNEISEKSEIFDDQFSVERPDGSNFTLKIRSTKLEDSAMYFCASSGGGTEAFFGQGTRLTVV.